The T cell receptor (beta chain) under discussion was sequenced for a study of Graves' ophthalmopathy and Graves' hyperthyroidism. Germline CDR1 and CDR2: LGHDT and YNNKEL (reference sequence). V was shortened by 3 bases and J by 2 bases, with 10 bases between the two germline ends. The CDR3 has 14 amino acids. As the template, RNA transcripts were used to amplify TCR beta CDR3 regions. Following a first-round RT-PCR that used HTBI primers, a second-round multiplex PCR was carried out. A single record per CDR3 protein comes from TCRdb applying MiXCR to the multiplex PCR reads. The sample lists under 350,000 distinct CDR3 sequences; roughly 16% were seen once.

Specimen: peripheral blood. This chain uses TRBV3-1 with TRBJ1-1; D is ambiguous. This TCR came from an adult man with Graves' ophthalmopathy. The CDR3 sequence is CASSHGRINTEAFF. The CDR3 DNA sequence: TGTGCCAGCAGCCACGGACGAATCAACACTGAAGCTTTCTTT.